This TCR beta chain stems from a study of cytomegalovirus exposure and HLA in healthy donors. With 60 Vbeta and 13 Jbeta primers, the PCR was carried out. Profiling relied on immunoSEQ multiplex PCR, and the TCRdb table lists in-frame clones only, not all of them. The sample records roughly 120,000 clones, about four fifths being singletons. Overall study results and limits: Within the data, a cluster of highly shared sequence variants was likely a sequencing artifact. Per a prior analysis, the majority of TCR beta V segments were productive roughly 90% or roughly 30% of the time. Follow-up analysis later connected one missense variant in DCLRE1C with trimming of TCR beta V- and J-genes.

The CDR3 is made up of 14 amino acids. Trimming took 6 bases from V and 4 from J; bases not matched to a gene: 9. Per the germline V gene, CDR1 is SGHRS and CDR2 is YFSETQ. At the time of sampling, donors were nominally healthy, though unrecorded immune exposures were likely. In the case of this clone: Its antigen is still unknown.

The chain carries TRBV5-1 and TRBJ1-1, with 7 nucleotides matching TRBD1. The specimen was PBMCs. The sequence was collected from a human donor in good health. The CDR3 protein is CASTLRQGTTEAFF. The CDR3 DNA sequence: TGCGCCAGCACACTTCGACAGGGCACCACTGAAGCTTTCTTT.